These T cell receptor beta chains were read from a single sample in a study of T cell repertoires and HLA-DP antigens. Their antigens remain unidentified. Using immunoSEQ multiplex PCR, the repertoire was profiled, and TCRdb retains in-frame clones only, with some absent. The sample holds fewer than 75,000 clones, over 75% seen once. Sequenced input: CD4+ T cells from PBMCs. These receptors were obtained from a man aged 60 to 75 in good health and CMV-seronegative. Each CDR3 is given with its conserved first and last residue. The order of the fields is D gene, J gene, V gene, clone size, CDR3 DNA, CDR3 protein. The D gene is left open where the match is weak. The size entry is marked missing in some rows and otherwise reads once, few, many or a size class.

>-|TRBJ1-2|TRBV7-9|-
TGTGCCAGCAGCTTTCTGGGGAGAGGCTACACCTTC
CASSFLGRGYTF
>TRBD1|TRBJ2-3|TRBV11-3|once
TGTGCCAGCAGCCCTGGACAGGAAACAGATACGCAGTATTTT
CASSPGQETDTQYF
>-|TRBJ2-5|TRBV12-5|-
TGTGCTAGTAGCCCCCCTCGCCTCCAAGAGACCCAGTACTTC
CASSPPRLQETQYF
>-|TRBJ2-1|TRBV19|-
TGTGCCAGTAGTATAGATTTTGATCTGGGCCCTATTCCGGGCATCAGCTCCTACAATGAGCAGTTCTTC
CASSIDFDLGPIPGISSYNEQFF
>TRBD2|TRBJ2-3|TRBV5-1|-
TGCGCCAGCAGCTCAGGGACTAGCGGGGGAAGCACAGATACGCAGTATTTT
CASSSGTSGGSTDTQYF
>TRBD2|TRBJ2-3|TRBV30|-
TGTGCCTGGAGTGTACGTAGCGGGGGGGGGCCAGATACGCAGTATTTT
CAWSVRSGGGPDTQYF
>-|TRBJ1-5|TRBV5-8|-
TGTGCCAGCAGCTTGGGGCCTCATAGCAATCAGCCCCAGCATTTT
CASSLGPHSNQPQHF
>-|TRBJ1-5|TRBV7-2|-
TGTGCCAGCAGCCCCCTAGGGATTAGCAATCAGCCCCAGCATTTT
CASSPLGISNQPQHF
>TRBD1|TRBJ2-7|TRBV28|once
TGTGCCAGCAGTTTAGTGGGGGACAGGGTTTACTACGAGCAGTACTTC
CASSLVGDRVYYEQYF
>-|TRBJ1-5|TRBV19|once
TGTGCCAGTAGTATAGAGGGAAATCAGCCCCAGCATTTT
CASSIEGNQPQHF
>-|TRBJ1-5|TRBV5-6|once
TGTGCCAGCAGCCGGGTTGGGACGAGGGATCAGCCCCAGCATTTT
CASSRVGTRDQPQHF
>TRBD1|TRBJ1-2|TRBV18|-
TGTGCCAGCTCACTAAACGCCCGGGACAGGGGGCTCGGCTACACCTTC
CASSLNARDRGLGYTF
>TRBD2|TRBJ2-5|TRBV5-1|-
TGCGCCAGCAGCTTTGCGACTAGCGGACAGACCCAGTACTTC
CASSFATSGQTQYF
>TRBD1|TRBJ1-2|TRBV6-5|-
TGTGCCAGCAGTTCCTTGACAGGGGTAGACTATGGCTACACCTTC
CASSSLTGVDYGYTF
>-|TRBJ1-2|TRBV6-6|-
TGTGCCAGCAGTTTCTCGCCGCCACACAACTATGGCTACACCTTC
CASSFSPPHNYGYTF
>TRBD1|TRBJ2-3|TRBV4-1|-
TGCGCCAGCAGCCAAGGCCCACAGGGGCCAGATACGCAGTATTTT
CASSQGPQGPDTQYF
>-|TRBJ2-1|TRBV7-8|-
TGTGCCAGCACCGTACCCCGGGGAGGAAAGTTCTTC
CASTVPRGGKFF
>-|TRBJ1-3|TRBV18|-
TGTGCCAGCTCACCAATGATGGGGGATGGAAACACCATATATTTT
CASSPMMGDGNTIYF
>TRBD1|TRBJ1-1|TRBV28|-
TGTGCCAGCACGGGACAGTTGGCAGCTTTCTTT
CASTGQLAAFF
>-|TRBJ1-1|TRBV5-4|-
TGTGCCAGCAGCTTGGAAAGGGTGGGAACTGAAGCTTTCTTT
CASSLERVGTEAFF
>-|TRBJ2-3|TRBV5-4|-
TGTGCCAGCAGTTCCGTCACTAACACAGATACGCAGTATTTT
CASSSVTNTDTQYF
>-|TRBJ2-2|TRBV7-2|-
TGTGCCAGCAGCTTACAGCGGGTCGGACCGGCCGGGGAGCTGTTTTTT
CASSLQRVGPAGELFF
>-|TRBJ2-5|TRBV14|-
TGTGCCAGCAGTATCCGAGAGACCCAGTACTTC
CASSIRETQYF
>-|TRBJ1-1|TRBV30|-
TGTGCTTCTGCCAGGACGACGACTGAAGCTTTCTTT
CASARTTTEAFF
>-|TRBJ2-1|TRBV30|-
TGTGCCTGGAGTGGGGACAATGAGCAGTTCTTC
CAWSGDNEQFF
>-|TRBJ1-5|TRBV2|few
TGTGCCAGCAGTGGTTCGGATTACAATCAGCCCCAGCATTTT
CASSGSDYNQPQHF